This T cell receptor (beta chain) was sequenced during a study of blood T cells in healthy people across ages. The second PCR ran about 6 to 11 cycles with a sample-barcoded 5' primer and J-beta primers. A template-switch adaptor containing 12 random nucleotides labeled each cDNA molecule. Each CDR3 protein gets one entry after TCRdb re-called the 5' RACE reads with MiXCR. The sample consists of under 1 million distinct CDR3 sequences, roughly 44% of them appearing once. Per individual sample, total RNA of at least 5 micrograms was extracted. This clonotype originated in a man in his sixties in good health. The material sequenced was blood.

The CDR3 here is CSALQGPGGDEQFF. The CDR3 DNA reads TGCAGTGCTTTACAGGGGCCCGGCGGGGATGAGCAGTTCTTC. The chain joins TRBV20-1 to TRBJ2-1; the D gene is possibly TRBD1 (7 bases). CDR3 size: 14 residues. Germline V gives CDR1 DFQATT, CDR2 SNEGSKA (reference sequence). The germline V and J ends were trimmed by 5 bases and 8 bases, with 19 bases remaining between them.